The sequence of this TCR beta chain was determined in a study of T cell responses to AZD1222 COVID-19 vaccine. Study-wide context: Researchers grouped second doses given at about 4 or about 12 weeks into one pool.

Repertoires were generated with immunoSEQ multiplex PCR, while TCRdb's copy carries only in-frame clones and drops some. The table shows roughly 100,000 clones, with over 75% occurring only once. This CDR3 is 16 amino acids long. Germline assignment: CDR1 MGHRA and CDR2 YSYEKL. Trimming took 3 bases from V and 0 from J, leaving 14 bases between them. Study conclusions and caveats: The donor cohort was predominantly white British with a female majority, and clonal diversity may have been underestimated. Repertoire sampling occurred only after the peak T cell response. Along spike, vaccine-associated CD4 TCRs were found throughout, with dominance at 160-218 and 743-854.

About this clone: Its antigen is still unknown.

This sequence originates from an adult in good health. Sequences were derived from peripheral blood, sampled on day 0 of AZD1222 vaccination. The J gene is TRBJ1-2, the V gene TRBV4-1, with D unclear. The CDR3 bases are TGCGCCAGCAGCCACCCCACGCGGGCACCTAACTATGGCTACACCTTC. It specifies CASSHPTRAPNYGYTF.